This T cell receptor (beta chain) was retrieved from a study of cytomegalovirus exposure and HLA in healthy donors. General study points: Across donors, most TCRs were seen rarely, yet some public ones were widespread. A later analysis showed that HLA-associated TCR beta chains had undergone more clonal expansion than equally common others. In a later analysis, at a false discovery rate of 0.05, 15,000 to 20,000 TCR beta sequences were associated with HLA alleles. Sequencing likely caused a cluster of highly shared sequence variants.

The PCR made use of 60 Vbeta and 13 Jbeta primers. TCRdb keeps only in-frame clones here, not all; method: immunoSEQ multiplex PCR. The sample totals about 110,000 clones; its top ten clones hold around 3.5%. Germline V CDR1 and CDR2: SNHLY, FYNNEI. V was clipped by 5 bases and J by 2 bases; unmatched bases: 4. The CDR3 has 15 residues. With respect to this clone: Its antigen remains unidentified.

Sequenced: PBMCs. The rearrangement links TRBV2 to TRBJ2-7, with 12 positions matching TRBD2. The clonotype comes from a man younger than 45 in good health and CMV-seronegative. CDR3 in DNA: TGTGCCAGCAGTCAACTAGCGGGGGGTGCCTACGAGCAGTACTTC. Translated, it gives CASSQLAGGAYEQYF.